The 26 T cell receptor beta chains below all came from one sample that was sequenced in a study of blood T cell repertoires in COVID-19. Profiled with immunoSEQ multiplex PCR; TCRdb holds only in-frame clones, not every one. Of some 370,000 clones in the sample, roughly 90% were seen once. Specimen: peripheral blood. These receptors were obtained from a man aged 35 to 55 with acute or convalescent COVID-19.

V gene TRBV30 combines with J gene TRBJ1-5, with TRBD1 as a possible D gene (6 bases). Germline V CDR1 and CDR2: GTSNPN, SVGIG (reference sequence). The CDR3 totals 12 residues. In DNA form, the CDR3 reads TGTGCTTCTGGACAGTCCAATCAGCCCCAGCATTTT. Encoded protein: CASGQSNQPQHF.

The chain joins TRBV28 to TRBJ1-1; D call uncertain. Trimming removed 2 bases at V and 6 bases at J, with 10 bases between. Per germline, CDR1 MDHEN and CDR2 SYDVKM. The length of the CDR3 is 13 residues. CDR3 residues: CASSLGAESEAFF. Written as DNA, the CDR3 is TGTGCCAGCAGTTTAGGAGCAGAATCTGAAGCTTTCTTT. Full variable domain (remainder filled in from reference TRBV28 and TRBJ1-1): DVKVTQSSRYLVKRTGEKVFLECVQDMDHENMFWYRQDPGLGLRLIYFSYDVKMKEKGDIPEGYSVSREKKERFSLILESASTNQTSMYLCASSLGAESEAFFGQGTRLTVV.

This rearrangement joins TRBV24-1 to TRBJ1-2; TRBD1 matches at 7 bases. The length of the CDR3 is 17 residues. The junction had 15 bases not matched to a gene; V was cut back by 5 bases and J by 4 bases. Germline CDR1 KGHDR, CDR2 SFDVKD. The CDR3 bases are TGTGCCACCAGTGGGGGGACAGCGAACTCGAACGTCTATGGCTACACCTTC. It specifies CATSGGTANSNVYGYTF.

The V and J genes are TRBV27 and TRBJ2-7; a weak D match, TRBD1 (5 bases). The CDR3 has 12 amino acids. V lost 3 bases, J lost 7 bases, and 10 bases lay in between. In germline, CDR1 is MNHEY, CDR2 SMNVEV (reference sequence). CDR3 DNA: TGTGCCAGCAGTTTCCCCCAGGGTGAGCAGTACTTC. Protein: CASSFPQGEQYF.

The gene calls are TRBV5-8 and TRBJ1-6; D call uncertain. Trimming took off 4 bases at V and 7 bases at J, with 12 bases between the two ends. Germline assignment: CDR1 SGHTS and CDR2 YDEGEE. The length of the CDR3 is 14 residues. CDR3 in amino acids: CASSPAGYNSPLHF. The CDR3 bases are TGTGCCAGCAGCCCGGCCGGGTACAATTCACCCCTCCACTTT.

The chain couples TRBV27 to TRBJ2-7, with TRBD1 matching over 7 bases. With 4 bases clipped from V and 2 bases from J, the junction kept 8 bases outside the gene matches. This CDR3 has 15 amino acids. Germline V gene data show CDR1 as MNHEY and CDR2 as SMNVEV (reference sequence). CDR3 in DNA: TGTGCCAGCAGTTCGAGGACAGGAAACACCTACGAGCAGTACTTC. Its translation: CASSSRTGNTYEQYF.

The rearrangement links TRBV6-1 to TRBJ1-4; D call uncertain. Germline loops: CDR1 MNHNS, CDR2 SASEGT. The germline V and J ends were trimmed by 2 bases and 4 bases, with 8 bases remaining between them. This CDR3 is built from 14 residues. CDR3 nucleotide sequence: TGTGCCAGCAGTGAATGGAGCCTTAATGAAAAACTGTTTTTT. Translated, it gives CASSEWSLNEKLFF.

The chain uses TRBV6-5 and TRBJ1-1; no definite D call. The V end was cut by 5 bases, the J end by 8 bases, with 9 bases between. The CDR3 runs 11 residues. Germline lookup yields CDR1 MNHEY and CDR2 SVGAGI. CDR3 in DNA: TGTGCCAGCAGTCAGACTATGGAAGCTTTCTTT. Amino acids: CASSQTMEAFF.

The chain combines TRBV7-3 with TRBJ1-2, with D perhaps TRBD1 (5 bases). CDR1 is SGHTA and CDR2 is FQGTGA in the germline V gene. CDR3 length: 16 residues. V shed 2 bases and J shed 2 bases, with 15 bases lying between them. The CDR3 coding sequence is TGTGCCAGCAGCTTAGCTTTTACAGGAGTGAACTATGGCTACACCTTC. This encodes CASSLAFTGVNYGYTF.

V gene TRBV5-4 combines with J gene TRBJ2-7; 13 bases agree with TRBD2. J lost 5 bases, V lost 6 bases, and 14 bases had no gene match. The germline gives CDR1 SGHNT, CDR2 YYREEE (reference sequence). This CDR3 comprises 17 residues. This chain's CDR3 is CASNGGLAGPDSHEQYF. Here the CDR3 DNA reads TGTGCCAGCAACGGGGGACTAGCGGGACCCGATTCCCACGAGCAGTACTTC.

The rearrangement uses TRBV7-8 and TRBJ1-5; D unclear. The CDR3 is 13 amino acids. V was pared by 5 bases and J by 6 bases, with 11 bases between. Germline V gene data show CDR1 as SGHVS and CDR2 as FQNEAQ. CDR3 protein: CASSPGRAQPQHF. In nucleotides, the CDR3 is TGTGCCAGCAGCCCGGGTCGAGCTCAGCCCCAGCATTTT.

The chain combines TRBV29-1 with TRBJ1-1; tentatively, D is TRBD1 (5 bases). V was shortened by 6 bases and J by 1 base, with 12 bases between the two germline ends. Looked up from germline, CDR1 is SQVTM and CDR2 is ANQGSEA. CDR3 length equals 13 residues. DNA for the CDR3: TGCAGCGTCGAGCGCGGACAGAACACTGAAGCTTTCTTT. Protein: CSVERGQNTEAFF. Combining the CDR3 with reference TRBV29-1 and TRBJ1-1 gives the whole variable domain SAVISQKPSRDICQRGTSLTIQCQVDSQVTMMFWYRQQPGQSLTLIATANQGSEATYESGFVIDKFPISRPNLTFSTLTVSNMSPEDSSIYLCSVERGQNTEAFFGQGTRLTVV.

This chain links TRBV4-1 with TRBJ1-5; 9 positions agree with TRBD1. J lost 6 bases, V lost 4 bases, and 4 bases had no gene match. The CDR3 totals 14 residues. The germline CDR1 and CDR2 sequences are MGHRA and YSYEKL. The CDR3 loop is CASSLGTGLQPQHF. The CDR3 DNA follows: TGCGCCAGCAGCCTCGGGACAGGGCTTCAGCCCCAGCATTTT.

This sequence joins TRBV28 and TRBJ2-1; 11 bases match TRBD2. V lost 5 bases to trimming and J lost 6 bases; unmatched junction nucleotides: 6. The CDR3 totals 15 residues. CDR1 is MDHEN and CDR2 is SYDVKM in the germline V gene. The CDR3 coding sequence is TGTGCCAGCAGTACGCTCACTAGCGGGAGCAATGAGCAGTTCTTC. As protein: CASSTLTSGSNEQFF.

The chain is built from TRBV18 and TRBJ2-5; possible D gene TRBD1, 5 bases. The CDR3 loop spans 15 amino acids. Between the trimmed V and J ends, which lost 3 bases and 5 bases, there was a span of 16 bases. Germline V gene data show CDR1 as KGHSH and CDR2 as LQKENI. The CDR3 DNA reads TGTGCCAGCTCACCTAGACAGACGTTTGGGGAGACCCAGTACTTC. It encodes CASSPRQTFGETQYF. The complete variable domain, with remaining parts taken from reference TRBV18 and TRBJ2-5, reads NAGVMQNPRHLVRRRGQEARLRCSPMKGHSHVYWYRQLPEEGLKFMVYLQKENIIDESGMPKERFSAEFPKEGPSILRIQQVVRGDSAAYFCASSPRQTFGETQYFGPGTRLLVL.

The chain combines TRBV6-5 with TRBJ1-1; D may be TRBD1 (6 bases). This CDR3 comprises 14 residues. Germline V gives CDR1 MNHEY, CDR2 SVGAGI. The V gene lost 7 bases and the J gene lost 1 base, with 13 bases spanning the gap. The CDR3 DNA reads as TGTGCCAGCACTACCGGGACAACGAACACTGAAGCTTTCTTT. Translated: CASTTGTTNTEAFF.

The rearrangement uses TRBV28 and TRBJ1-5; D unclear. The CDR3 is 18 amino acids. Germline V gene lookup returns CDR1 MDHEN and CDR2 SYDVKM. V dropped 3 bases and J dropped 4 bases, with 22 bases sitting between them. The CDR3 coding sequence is TGTGCCAGCAGTTTGGGCAGGAAGTTAATCATGCCGAATCAGCCCCAGCATTTT. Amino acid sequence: CASSLGRKLIMPNQPQHF.

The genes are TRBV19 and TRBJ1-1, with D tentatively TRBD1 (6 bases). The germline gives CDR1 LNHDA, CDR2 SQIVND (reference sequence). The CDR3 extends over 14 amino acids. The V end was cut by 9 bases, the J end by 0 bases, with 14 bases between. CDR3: CARGAGPVNTEAFF. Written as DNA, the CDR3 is TGTGCCAGGGGGGCAGGGCCGGTGAACACTGAAGCTTTCTTT. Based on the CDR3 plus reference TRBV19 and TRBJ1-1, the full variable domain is DGGITQSPKYLFRKEGQNVTLSCEQNLNHDAMYWYRQDPGQGLRLIYYSQIVNDFQKGDIAEGYSVSREKKESFPLTVTSAQKNPTAFYLCARGAGPVNTEAFFGQGTRLTVV.

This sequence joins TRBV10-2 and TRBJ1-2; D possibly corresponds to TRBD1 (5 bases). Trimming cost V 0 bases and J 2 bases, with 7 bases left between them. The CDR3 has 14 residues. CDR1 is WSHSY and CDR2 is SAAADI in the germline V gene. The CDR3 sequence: CASSESTVNYGYTF. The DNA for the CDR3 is TGCGCCAGCAGTGAGTCGACAGTAAACTATGGCTACACCTTC.

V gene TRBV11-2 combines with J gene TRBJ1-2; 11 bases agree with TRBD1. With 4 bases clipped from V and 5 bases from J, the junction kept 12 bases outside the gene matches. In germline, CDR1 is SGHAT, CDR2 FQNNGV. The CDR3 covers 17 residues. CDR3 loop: CASSSNTRTGGIYGYTF. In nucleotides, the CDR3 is TGTGCCAGCAGCTCAAACACCCGGACAGGGGGCATTTATGGCTACACCTTC.

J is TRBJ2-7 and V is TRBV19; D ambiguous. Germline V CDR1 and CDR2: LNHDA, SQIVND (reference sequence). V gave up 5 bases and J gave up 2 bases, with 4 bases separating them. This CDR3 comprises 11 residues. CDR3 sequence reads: CASSSPYEQYF. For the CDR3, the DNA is TGTGCCAGTAGTTCTCCCTACGAGCAGTACTTC.

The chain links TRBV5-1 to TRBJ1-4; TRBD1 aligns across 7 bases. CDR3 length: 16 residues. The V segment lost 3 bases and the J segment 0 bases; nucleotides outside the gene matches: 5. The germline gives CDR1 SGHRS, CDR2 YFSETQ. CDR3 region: CASSSGTVATNEKLFF. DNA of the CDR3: TGCGCCAGCAGCTCGGGGACAGTTGCAACTAATGAAAAACTGTTTTTT.

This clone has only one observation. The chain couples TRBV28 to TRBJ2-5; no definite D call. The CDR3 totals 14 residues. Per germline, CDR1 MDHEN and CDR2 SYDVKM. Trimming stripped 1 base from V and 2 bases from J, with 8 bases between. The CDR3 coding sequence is TGTGCCAGCAGTTTATTTGAGACTCAAGAGACCCAGTACTTC. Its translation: CASSLFETQETQYF.

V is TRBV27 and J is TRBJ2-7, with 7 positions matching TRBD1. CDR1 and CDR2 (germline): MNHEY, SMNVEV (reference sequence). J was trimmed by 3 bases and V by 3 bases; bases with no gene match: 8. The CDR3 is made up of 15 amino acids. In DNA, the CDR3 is TGTGCCAGCAGTTTTCGACAGGGCTCGCTCTACGAGCAGTACTTC. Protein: CASSFRQGSLYEQYF.

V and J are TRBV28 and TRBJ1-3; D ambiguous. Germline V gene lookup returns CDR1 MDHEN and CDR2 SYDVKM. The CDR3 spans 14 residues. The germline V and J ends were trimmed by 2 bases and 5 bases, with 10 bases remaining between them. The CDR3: CASSLRGNRNTIYF. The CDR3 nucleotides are TGTGCCAGCAGTTTACGCGGGAATAGAAACACCATATATTTT.

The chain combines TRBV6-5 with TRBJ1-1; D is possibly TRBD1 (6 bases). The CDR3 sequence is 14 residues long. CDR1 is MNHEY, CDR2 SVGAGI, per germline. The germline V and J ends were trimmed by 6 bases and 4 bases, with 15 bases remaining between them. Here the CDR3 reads CASRGGRGSTEAFF. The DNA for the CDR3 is TGTGCCAGCAGGGGGGGCCGCGGGAGCACTGAAGCTTTCTTT.